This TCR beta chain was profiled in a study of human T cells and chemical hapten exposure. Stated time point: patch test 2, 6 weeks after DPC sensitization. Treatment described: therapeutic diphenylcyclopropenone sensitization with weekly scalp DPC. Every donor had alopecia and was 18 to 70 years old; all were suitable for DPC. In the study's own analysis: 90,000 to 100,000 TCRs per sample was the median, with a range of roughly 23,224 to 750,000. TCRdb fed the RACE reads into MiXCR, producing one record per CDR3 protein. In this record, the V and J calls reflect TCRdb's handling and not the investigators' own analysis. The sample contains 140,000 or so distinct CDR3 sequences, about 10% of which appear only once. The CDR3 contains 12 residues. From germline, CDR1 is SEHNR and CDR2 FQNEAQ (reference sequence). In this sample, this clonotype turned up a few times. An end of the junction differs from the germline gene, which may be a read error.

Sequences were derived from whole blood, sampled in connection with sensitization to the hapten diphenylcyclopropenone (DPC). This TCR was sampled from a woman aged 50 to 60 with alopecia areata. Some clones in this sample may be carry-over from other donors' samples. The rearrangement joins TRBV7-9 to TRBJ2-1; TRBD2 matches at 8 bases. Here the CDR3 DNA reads TGCGGGACGCGGGAGGATTACAATGAGCAGTTCTTC. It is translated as CGTREDYNEQFF.